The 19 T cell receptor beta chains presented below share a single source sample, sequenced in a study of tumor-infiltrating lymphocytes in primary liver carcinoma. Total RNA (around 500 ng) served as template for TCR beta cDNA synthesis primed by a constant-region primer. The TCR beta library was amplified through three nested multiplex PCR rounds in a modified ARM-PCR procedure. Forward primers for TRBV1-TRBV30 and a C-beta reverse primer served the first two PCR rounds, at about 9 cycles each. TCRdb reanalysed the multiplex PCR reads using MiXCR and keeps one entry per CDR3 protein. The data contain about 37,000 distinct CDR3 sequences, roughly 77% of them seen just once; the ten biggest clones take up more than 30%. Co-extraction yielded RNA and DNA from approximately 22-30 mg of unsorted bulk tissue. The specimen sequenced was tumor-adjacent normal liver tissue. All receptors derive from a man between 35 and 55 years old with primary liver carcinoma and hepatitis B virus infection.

CDR3 sequence reads: CASSQKQSSYNSPLHF. The CDR3 bases are TGCGCCAGCAGCCAAAAGCAGAGCTCCTATAATTCACCCCTCCACTTT. This rearrangement joins TRBV4-1 to TRBJ1-6; the D is unclear. V dropped 2 bases and J dropped 0 bases, with 8 bases sitting between them. This CDR3 has 16 residues. Germline V gene lookup returns CDR1 MGHRA and CDR2 YSYEKL.

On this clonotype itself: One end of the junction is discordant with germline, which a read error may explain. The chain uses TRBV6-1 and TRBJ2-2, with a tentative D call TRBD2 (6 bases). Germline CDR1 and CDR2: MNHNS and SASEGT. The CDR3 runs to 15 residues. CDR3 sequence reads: CTSSIEVGAPGGLFF. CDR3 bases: TGTACCAGCAGCATTGAGGTTGGGGCCCCCGGGGGGCTGTTTTTT.

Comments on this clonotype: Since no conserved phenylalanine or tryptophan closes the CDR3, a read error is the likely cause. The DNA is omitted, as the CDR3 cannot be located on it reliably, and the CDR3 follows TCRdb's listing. The chain's CDR3 is CASSLEADTQFL. The V gene is TRBV11-2, the J gene TRBJ2-3. Both ends counted, the CDR3 spans 12 residues. From germline, CDR1 is SGHAT and CDR2 FQNNGV.

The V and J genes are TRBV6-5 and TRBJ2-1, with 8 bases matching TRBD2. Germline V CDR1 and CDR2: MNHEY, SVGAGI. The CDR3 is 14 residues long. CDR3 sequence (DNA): TGTGTCATCAGTCAAGTCGGGGGGGTGGTTAAGCAGTTCTTC. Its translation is CVISQVGGVVKQFF.

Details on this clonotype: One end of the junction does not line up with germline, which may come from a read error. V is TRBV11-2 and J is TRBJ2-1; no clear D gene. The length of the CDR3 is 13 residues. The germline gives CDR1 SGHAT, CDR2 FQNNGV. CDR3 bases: TGTGTCAGCAGCTTAGGGCCGGGCGTCAAGCAGTTCTTC. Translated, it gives CVSSLGPGVKQFF. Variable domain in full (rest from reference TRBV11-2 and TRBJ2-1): EAGVAQSPRYKIIEKRQSVAFWCNPISGHATLYWYQQILGQGPKLLIQFQNNGVVDDSQLPKDRFSAERLKGVDSTLKIQPAKLEDSAVYLCVSSLGPGVKQFFGPGTRLTVL.

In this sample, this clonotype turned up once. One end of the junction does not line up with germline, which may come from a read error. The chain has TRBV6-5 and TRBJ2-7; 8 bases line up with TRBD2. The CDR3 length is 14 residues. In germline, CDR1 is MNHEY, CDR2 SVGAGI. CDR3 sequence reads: CASSPGLGLNEQLF. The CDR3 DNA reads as TGTGCCAGCAGTCCGGGACTAGGATTGAACGAGCAGTTGTTC.

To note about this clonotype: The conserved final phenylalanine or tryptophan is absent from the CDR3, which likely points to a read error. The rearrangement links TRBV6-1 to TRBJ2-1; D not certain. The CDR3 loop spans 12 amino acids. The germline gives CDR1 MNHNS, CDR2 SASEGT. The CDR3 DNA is TGTGCCAGCATTCCGTCCTACAATGACCAGTTCCTA. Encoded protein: CASIPSYNDQFL.

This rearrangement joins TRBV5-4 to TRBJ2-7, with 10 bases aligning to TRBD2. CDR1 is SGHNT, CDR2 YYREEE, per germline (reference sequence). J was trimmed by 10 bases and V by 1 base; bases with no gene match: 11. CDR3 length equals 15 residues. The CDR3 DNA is TGTGCCAGCAGCTTGCCGAGCGGGAGGGCCTATGATCAGTACTTC. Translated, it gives CASSLPSGRAYDQYF.

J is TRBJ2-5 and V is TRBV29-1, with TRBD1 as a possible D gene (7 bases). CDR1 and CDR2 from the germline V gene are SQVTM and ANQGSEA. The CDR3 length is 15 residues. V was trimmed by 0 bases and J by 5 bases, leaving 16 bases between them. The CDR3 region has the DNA TGCAGCGTTGAAGATACGACAGGGAGGTCGGAGACCCAGTACTTC. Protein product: CSVEDTTGRSETQYF.

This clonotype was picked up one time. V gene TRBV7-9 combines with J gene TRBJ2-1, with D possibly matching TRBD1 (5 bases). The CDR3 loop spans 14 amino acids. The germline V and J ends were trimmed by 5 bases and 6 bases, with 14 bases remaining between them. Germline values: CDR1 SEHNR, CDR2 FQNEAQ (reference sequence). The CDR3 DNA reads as TGTGCCAGCAGCATTGCTAGGGGCGGCAATGAGCAGTTCTTC. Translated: CASSIARGGNEQFF.

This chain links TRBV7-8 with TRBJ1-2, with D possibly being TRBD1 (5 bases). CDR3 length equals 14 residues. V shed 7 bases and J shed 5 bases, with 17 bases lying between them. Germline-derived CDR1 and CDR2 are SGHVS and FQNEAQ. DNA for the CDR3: TGTGCCAGCATCTCGCCGAGACAGACTTATGGCTACACCTTC. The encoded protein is CASISPRQTYGYTF.

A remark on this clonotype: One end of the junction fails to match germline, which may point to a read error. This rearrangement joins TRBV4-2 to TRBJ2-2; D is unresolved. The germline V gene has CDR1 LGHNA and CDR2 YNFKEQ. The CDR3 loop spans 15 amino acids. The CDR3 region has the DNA TGTACCAGCAGCCAAGATCTGATATTCACCGGGGAGCTGTTTTTT. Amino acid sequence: CTSSQDLIFTGELFF.

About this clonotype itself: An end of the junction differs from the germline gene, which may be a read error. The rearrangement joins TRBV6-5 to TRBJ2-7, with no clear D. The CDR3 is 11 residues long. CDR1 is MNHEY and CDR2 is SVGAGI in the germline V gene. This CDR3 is CASNSGREQHF. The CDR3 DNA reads TGTGCCAGCAATTCGGGTCGCGAGCAGCACTTC.

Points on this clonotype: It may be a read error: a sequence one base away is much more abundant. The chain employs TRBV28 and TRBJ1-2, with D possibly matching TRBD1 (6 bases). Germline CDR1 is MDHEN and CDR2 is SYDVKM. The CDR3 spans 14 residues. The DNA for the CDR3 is TGTGCCAACAGTTTAGCGGGACACCTCTATGGCTACACCTTC. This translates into CANSLAGHLYGYTF.

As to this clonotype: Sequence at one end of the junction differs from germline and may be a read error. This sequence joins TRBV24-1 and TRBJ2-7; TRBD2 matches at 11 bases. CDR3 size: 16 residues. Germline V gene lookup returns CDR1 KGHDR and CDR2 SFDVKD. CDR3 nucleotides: TGTGTCACCAGTGATTTTTCGACTAGCGGGGTCTACGAGCAATACTTC. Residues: CVTSDFSTSGVYEQYF.

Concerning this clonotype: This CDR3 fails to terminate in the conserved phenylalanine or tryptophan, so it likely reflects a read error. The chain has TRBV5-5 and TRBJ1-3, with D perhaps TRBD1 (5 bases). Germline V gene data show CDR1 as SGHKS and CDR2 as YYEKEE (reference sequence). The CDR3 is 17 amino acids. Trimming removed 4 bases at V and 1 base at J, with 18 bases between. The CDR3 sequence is CASSAGTHLLSGNTIYY. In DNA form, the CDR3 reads TGTGCCAGCAGCGCCGGGACGCATCTCCTTTCTGGAAACACCATATATTAT.

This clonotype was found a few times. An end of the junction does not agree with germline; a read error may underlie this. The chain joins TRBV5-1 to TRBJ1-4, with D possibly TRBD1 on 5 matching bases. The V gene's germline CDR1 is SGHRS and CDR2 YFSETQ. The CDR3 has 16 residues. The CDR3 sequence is CAGSPDTGRVREKLFF. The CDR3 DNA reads TGCGCCGGCAGCCCCGATACCGGCAGGGTCCGTGAAAAACTGTTTTTT.

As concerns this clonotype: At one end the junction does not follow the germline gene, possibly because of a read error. CDR3 amino acids: CSWSTPFNERYF. The CDR3 DNA sequence: TGTTCCTGGAGTACCCCCTTCAACGAGCGGTACTTC. The chain carries TRBV30 and TRBJ2-7; the D is unclear. The length of the CDR3 is 12 residues. Germline CDR1 and CDR2: GTSNPN and SVGIG (reference sequence).

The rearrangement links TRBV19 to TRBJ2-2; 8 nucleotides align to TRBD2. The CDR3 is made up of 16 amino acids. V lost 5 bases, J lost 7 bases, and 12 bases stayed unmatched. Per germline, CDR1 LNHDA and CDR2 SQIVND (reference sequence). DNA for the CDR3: TGTGCCAGTAGTCCCTGGGATGCGGGAGGTGGCGGGGAGCTGTTTTTT. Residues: CASSPWDAGGGGELFF.